This TCR beta chain is drawn from a study of beta chain features in type 1 diabetes. Each donor gave one heparinised blood draw averaging around 0.12 L. CD45RO/CCR7/CD25/CD127/CD95/CD27 staining was used to isolate CD4+ naive, central memory, regulatory and stem cell-like memory cells by sorting. This clone appeared a few times. The investigators reverse transcribed all of the isolated RNA, so they sequenced expressed TCRB transcripts. TCRdb's table, derived via immunoSEQ multiplex PCR, lists solely in-frame clones and lacks some. Of about 230,000 clones listed, 9.6% are singletons. Germline loops: CDR1 SGDLS, CDR2 YYNGEE. V was pared by 2 bases and J by 3 bases, with 8 bases of the junction left unmatched. This CDR3 has 16 residues.

This clonotype was obtained from a young woman in good health. The chain has TRBV9 and TRBJ2-1; 7 nucleotides agree with TRBD2. Input material: naive CD4+ T cells from blood. The CDR3 sequence is CASSVASGGRYNEQFF. In DNA form, the CDR3 reads TGTGCCAGCAGCGTGGCTAGCGGAGGCCGCTACAATGAGCAGTTCTTC.